The 18 T cell receptor beta chains in this list originate from one sample, sequenced in a study of blood T cell repertoires in COVID-19. The protocol was immunoSEQ multiplex PCR, while the TCRdb copy is restricted to in-frame clones and leaves out a portion. This table has 400,000 or so clones, 87% appearing once. Source material: PBMCs or T cells enriched from blood (not recorded which). These receptors came from a man between 40 and 49 years old in a cohort exposed to, infected with or recovered from COVID-19 (not recorded which).

This chain joins TRBV12-5 and TRBJ2-3; 7 bases line up with TRBD2. The CDR3 is made up of 16 amino acids. The V gene's germline CDR1 is LGHNT and CDR2 FRNRAP. V gave up 0 bases and J gave up 4 bases; unmatched junction bases: 7. The CDR3 bases are TGTGCTAGTGGTTTGGTAGGCGGGAGTGGGGCAGATACGCAGTATTTT. Translation: CASGLVGGSGADTQYF. The full variable domain, its missing parts supplied by reference TRBV12-5 and TRBJ2-3, is DARVTQTPRHKVTEMGQEVTMRCQPILGHNTVFWYRQTMMQGLELLAYFRNRAPLDDSGMPKDRFSAEMPDATLATLKIQPSEPRDSAVYFCASGLVGGSGADTQYFGPGTRLTVL.

This chain's CDR3 is CASRTSQWNEQFF. CDR3 nucleotide sequence: TGTGCCAGCAGGACTAGCCAATGGAATGAGCAGTTCTTC. The gene calls are TRBV6-5 and TRBJ2-1; 7 nucleotides align to TRBD2. V lost 6 bases and J lost 7; bases outside the gene matches: 6. Per the germline V gene, CDR1 is MNHEY and CDR2 is SVGAGI. The CDR3 loop spans 13 amino acids.

The chain couples TRBV20-1 to TRBJ2-3; D call uncertain. The CDR3 runs 10 residues. Between the trimmed V and J ends, which lost 6 bases and 6 bases, there was a span of 7 bases. In germline, CDR1 is DFQATT, CDR2 SNEGSKA (reference sequence). For the CDR3, the DNA is TGCAGTGCCTCTCTGGATACGCAGTATTTT. It yields the protein CSASLDTQYF.

The DNA for the CDR3 is TGTGCCAGCTCACCAAGGTTAGCGGGAGAGGGAACAGATACGCAGTATTTT. Residues: CASSPRLAGEGTDTQYF. This chain uses TRBV18 with TRBJ2-3; 9 bases line up with TRBD2. CDR1 and CDR2 (germline): KGHSH, LQKENI. V dropped 2 bases and J dropped 3; count of bases not matched to a gene: 9. The CDR3 is 17 residues long.

This clone was seen only once. The chain uses TRBV5-5 and TRBJ2-1; no firm D call. Trimming took 4 bases from V and 0 from J, leaving 14 bases between them. CDR1 and CDR2 (germline): SGHKS, YYEKEE (reference sequence). This CDR3 is built from 16 residues. CDR3 nucleotide sequence: TGTGCCAGCAGCCGCCAGTCGGGTAGCTCCTACAATGAGCAGTTCTTC. Protein product: CASSRQSGSSYNEQFF.

This clone was seen once. The V call is TRBV7-9, the J call TRBJ2-7; 7 bases are a match to TRBD1. The length of the CDR3 is 15 residues. CDR1 SEHNR and CDR2 FQNEAQ come from the germline V gene (reference sequence). V shed 5 bases and J 2 bases; nucleotides not matched to a gene: 9. The CDR3 loop reads CASSHPDRYPYEQYF. In DNA form, the CDR3 reads TGTGCCAGCAGCCACCCGGACAGGTATCCCTACGAGCAGTACTTC.

The rearrangement uses TRBV29-1 and TRBJ1-1; D gene unclear. The germline gives CDR1 SQVTM, CDR2 ANQGSEA. Trimming cost V 5 bases and J 2 bases, with 6 bases left between them. The CDR3 has 11 residues. DNA of the CDR3: TGCAGCGTTCACAGAAACACTGAAGCTTTCTTT. It specifies CSVHRNTEAFF.

V is TRBV19 and J is TRBJ1-1; D gene ambiguous. V was shortened by 5 bases and J by 9 bases, with 22 bases between the two germline ends. This CDR3 has 15 residues. Germline-derived CDR1 and CDR2 are LNHDA and SQIVND (reference sequence). The CDR3 coding sequence is TGTGCCAGTAGTTTCCAGGACTCCAGCCAAGGGAAAGCTTTCTTT. It yields the protein CASSFQDSSQGKAFF.

The rearrangement uses TRBV29-1 and TRBJ2-2; TRBD1 matches 9 bases. From germline, CDR1 is SQVTM and CDR2 ANQGSEA. Losses at the gene ends were 6 bases for V and 3 bases for J; bases not matched to a gene: 14. The CDR3 is made up of 17 amino acids. The CDR3 DNA reads TGCAGCGTGAATCCCTATCACAGGGGGCGGGACACCGGGGAGCTGTTTTTT. The encoded protein is CSVNPYHRGRDTGELFF.

The V call is TRBV5-1, the J call TRBJ2-1, with 8 bases identical to TRBD2. The germline CDR1 and CDR2 sequences are SGHRS and YFSETQ. CDR3 length: 14 residues. The J segment lost 8 bases and the V segment lost 3 bases, leaving 7 bases of the junction unmatched. CDR3 nucleotide sequence: TGCGCCAGCAGCTCATATGGACTAGCCGATGAGCAGTTCTTC. Translation: CASSSYGLADEQFF. Using reference TRBV5-1 and TRBJ2-1 for the parts outside the CDR3, the full variable domain is KAGVTQTPRYLIKTRGQQVTLSCSPISGHRSVSWYQQTPGQGLQFLFEYFSETQRNKGNFPGRFSGRQFSNSRSEMNVSTLELGDSALYLCASSSYGLADEQFFGPGTRLTVL.

This clone was seen more than once but under ten times. The chain uses TRBV3-1 (or the pseudogene TRBV3-2) and TRBJ1-2; the D gene is possibly TRBD1 (5 bases). Trimming took off 1 base at V and 7 bases at J, with 13 bases between the two ends. CDR3 size: 14 residues. Germline CDR1 is LGHDT and CDR2 is YNNKEL (reference sequence). CDR3 bases: TGTGCCAGCAGCCAAGTTGGGCAGGGATCTGGCTACACCTTC. Protein: CASSQVGQGSGYTF.

The chain recombines TRBV11-3 with TRBJ2-1; TRBD1 agrees at 7 bases. This CDR3 has 14 amino acids. Per germline, CDR1 SGHNT and CDR2 YENEEA. The J segment lost 10 bases and the V segment lost 2 bases, leaving 8 bases of the junction unmatched. This chain's CDR3 is CASSLQGVWGEQFF. The CDR3, as DNA: TGTGCCAGCAGCTTACAGGGGGTTTGGGGGGAGCAGTTCTTC.

CDR3 in amino acids: CASSQGPSTEAFF. CDR3 bases: TGTGCCAGCAGTCAGGGCCCCAGCACTGAAGCTTTCTTT. The rearrangement uses TRBV2 and TRBJ1-1; D is possibly TRBD1 (5 bases). The V end was cut by 5 bases, the J end by 4 bases, with 11 bases between. The CDR3 has 13 residues. The V gene's germline CDR1 is SNHLY and CDR2 FYNNEI. Together with reference TRBV2 and TRBJ1-1, the CDR3 gives the full variable domain: EPEVTQTPSHQVTQMGQEVILRCVPISNHLYFYWYRQILGQKVEFLVSFYNNEISEKSEIFDDQFSVERPDGSNFTLKIRSTKLEDSAMYFCASSQGPSTEAFFGQGTRLTVV.

Only one count was recorded for this clone. The genes are TRBV5-1 and TRBJ2-2; 8 bases agree with TRBD2. Germline V gives CDR1 SGHRS, CDR2 YFSETQ. The CDR3 runs to 15 residues. The V and J ends lost 0 bases and 6 bases, in that order; junction bases with no gene match: 4. The CDR3 is CASSLAGRGSGELFF. CDR3 bases: TGCGCCAGCAGCTTGGCCGGGAGGGGCTCCGGGGAGCTGTTTTTT.

The chain is built from TRBV6-5 and TRBJ2-3; TRBD1 matches 11 bases. The CDR3 loop spans 14 amino acids. Germline V gives CDR1 MNHEY, CDR2 SVGAGI. The trim removed 6 bases at V and 6 bases at J, leaving 5 bases unmatched. DNA for the CDR3: TGTGCCAGCAGCCGGGACAGGGGGTTGGATACGCAGTATTTT. Protein: CASSRDRGLDTQYF.

This sequence joins TRBV30 and TRBJ2-7; 9 bases are a match to TRBD2. Germline values: CDR1 GTSNPN, CDR2 SVGIG (reference sequence). V dropped 3 bases and J dropped 3; count of bases not matched to a gene: 12. The CDR3 consists of 16 residues. In DNA form, the CDR3 reads TGTGCCTGGAGACTAGCGGGTCCCAAGAAGAACTACGAGCAGTACTTC. It codes for CAWRLAGPKKNYEQYF.

The chain carries TRBV3-1 (or the pseudogene TRBV3-2) and TRBJ1-3; the D is unclear. The CDR3 consists of 16 residues. V shed 1 base and J shed 4 bases, with 14 bases lying between them. The germline CDR1 and CDR2 sequences are LGHDT and YNNKEL (reference sequence). CDR3 nucleotide sequence: TGTGCCAGCAGCCAAGGACTGGCGGTTGTCGGAAACACCATATATTTT. Translated, it gives CASSQGLAVVGNTIYF.

In this sample, this clone turned up a few times. Here the CDR3 DNA reads TGCAGTGCTAGTACTAGCGGGAGGGCCCTCAGGCATTCCACCTACAATGAGCAGTTCTTC. As protein: CSASTSGRALRHSTYNEQFF. The V call is TRBV20-1, the J call TRBJ2-1, with 13 bases lining up with TRBD2. CDR3 length: 20 amino acids. The trim removed 3 bases at V and 2 bases at J, leaving 16 bases unmatched. Germline CDR1 DFQATT, CDR2 SNEGSKA (reference sequence).